These 13 T cell receptor beta chains were sequenced from one sample in a study of beta chain features in type 1 diabetes. As every portion of the isolated RNA was reverse transcribed, the sequencing read expressed TCRB transcripts. Repertoires were generated with immunoSEQ multiplex PCR, while TCRdb's copy carries only in-frame clones and drops some. The sample holds 350,000 to 450,000 clones, about 15% seen once. The sequencing sample was made of naive CD4+ T cells from blood. Receptors were obtained from a man in his thirties or forties in good health.

The table lists this clone with a few counts. The genes are TRBV7-6 and TRBJ1-2; TRBD1 matches at 8 bases. Germline V lookup: CDR1 SGHVS, CDR2 FNYEAQ. The V and J ends lost 5 bases and 6 bases, in that order; junction bases with no gene match: 8. The CDR3 runs 14 residues. CDR3 nucleotides: TGTGCCAGCAGCCAAGCCGGGACAGGCAATGGCTACACCTTC. Its translation is CASSQAGTGNGYTF.

The CDR3 DNA sequence: TGTGCCAGCAGTTTGTCGATAGCGGGCGGGCAGCCCCAGCATTTT. Translated, it gives CASSLSIAGGQPQHF. This chain joins TRBV27 and TRBJ1-5; D is ambiguous. The CDR3 contains 15 residues. Trimming cost V 3 bases and J 7 bases, with 16 bases left between them. Germline V CDR1 and CDR2: MNHEY, SMNVEV (reference sequence).

The V and J genes are TRBV28 and TRBJ1-1, with D unresolved. The germline gives CDR1 MDHEN, CDR2 SYDVKM. The CDR3 totals 14 residues. Trimming took 3 bases from V and 0 from J, leaving 8 bases between them. The CDR3 nucleotides read TGTGCCAGCAGTTTTGGCAGGATGAACACTGAAGCTTTCTTT. As protein: CASSFGRMNTEAFF.

There are a few counts of this clone. The CDR3 nucleotides read TGTGCCAGCAGCTACGGACTAGCGGGAGTCAATGAGCAGTTCTTC. Translation: CASSYGLAGVNEQFF. The rearrangement joins TRBV11-2 to TRBJ2-1; 13 bases match TRBD2. J was trimmed by 6 bases and V by 4 bases; bases with no gene match: 3. CDR1 is SGHAT and CDR2 is FQNNGV in the germline V gene. The CDR3 consists of 15 residues.

This clone showed up just a few times. V usage is TRBV7-2 and J usage is TRBJ2-1; D is perhaps TRBD2 (6 bases). The CDR3 sequence is 15 residues long. Trimming stripped 1 base from V and 6 bases from J, with 13 bases between. Germline loops: CDR1 SGHTA, CDR2 FQGNSA. CDR3 coding DNA: TGTGCCAGCAGCTTAGTAGGGACTGCTTCCAATGAGCAGTTCTTC. Its protein product is CASSLVGTASNEQFF.

This clone was counted only a few times. V is TRBV30 and J is TRBJ1-5, with D tentatively TRBD1 (5 bases). CDR3 length: 13 residues. V was trimmed by 5 bases and J by 4 bases, leaving 12 bases between them. The germline V gene encodes CDR1 GTSNPN and CDR2 SVGIG (reference sequence). The CDR3, as DNA: TGTGCCTGGTCTAACAGGAATAATCAGCCCCAGCATTTT. Translating it yields CAWSNRNNQPQHF.

V gene TRBV7-2 combines with J gene TRBJ2-3; D not resolved. The CDR3 consists of 11 residues. Germline V lookup: CDR1 SGHTA, CDR2 FQGNSA. Between the trimmed V and J ends, which lost 6 bases and 7 bases, there was a span of 8 bases. The CDR3 region is CASRISNTQYF. The DNA of the CDR3 is TGTGCCAGCAGAATCTCAAATACGCAGTATTTT.

This clone has only a few counts. The chain has TRBV5-1 and TRBJ2-7, with a tentative D call TRBD1 (5 bases). The CDR3 has 12 amino acids. Germline V gene sequence: CDR1 SGHRS, CDR2 YFSETQ. Trimming took 2 bases from V and 3 from J, leaving 6 bases between them. In nucleotides, the CDR3 is TGCGCCAGCAGCTTTGACAGCTACGAGCAGTACTTC. Its protein product is CASSFDSYEQYF. Drawing the rest from reference TRBV5-1 and TRBJ2-7, the complete variable domain is KAGVTQTPRYLIKTRGQQVTLSCSPISGHRSVSWYQQTPGQGLQFLFEYFSETQRNKGNFPGRFSGRQFSNSRSEMNVSTLELGDSALYLCASSFDSYEQYFGPGTRLTVT.

The chain combines TRBV29-1 with TRBJ2-5; 10 positions agree with TRBD1. The CDR3 is made up of 13 amino acids. Germline V gives CDR1 SQVTM, CDR2 ANQGSEA. V shed 4 bases, J shed 1 base, and the junction held 0 bases outside the gene matches. CDR3 bases: TGCAGCGTTGGACAGGGGGCCCAAGAGACCCAGTACTTC. Amino acids: CSVGQGAQETQYF.

The rearrangement uses TRBV7-3 and TRBJ2-3, with 9 nucleotides matching TRBD2. J lost 4 bases, V lost 5 bases, and 10 bases had no gene match. The CDR3 sequence is 16 residues long. Per germline, CDR1 SGHTA and CDR2 FQGTGA. This chain's CDR3 is CASSPNQREVADTQYF. The CDR3 nucleotides are TGTGCCAGCAGCCCAAATCAGCGGGAGGTGGCAGATACGCAGTATTTT. The full variable domain, in which reference TRBV7-3 and TRBJ2-3 provide the parts outside the CDR3, is GAGVSQTPSNKVTEKGKYVELRCDPISGHTALYWYRQSLGQGPEFLIYFQGTGAADDSGLPNDRFFAVRPEGSVSTLKIQRTERGDSAVYLCASSPNQREVADTQYFGPGTRLTVL.

The chain joins TRBV10-3 to TRBJ2-7; D ambiguous. The CDR3 length is 13 residues. The germline V gene has CDR1 ENHRY and CDR2 SYGVKD. With 0 bases removed from V and 3 bases from J, the gap between germline ends came to 6 bases. CDR3 in amino acids: CAISESMGYEQYV. The CDR3 region has the DNA TGTGCCATCAGTGAGTCGATGGGCTACGAGCAGTACGTC.

The chain joins TRBV14 to TRBJ1-1; possibly TRBD1 for D (5 bases). Per the germline V gene, CDR1 is SGHDN and CDR2 is FVKESK. The germline V and J ends were trimmed by 4 bases and 5 bases, with 14 bases remaining between them. The CDR3 spans 14 residues. The CDR3 loop reads CASSPLGGGTEAFF. The CDR3 DNA follows: TGTGCCAGCAGCCCGCTGGGGGGAGGGACTGAAGCTTTCTTT.

J is TRBJ2-3 and V is TRBV25-1, with TRBD2 as a possible D gene (5 bases). Trimming left V 2 bases short and J 2 bases short, with 14 bases between. The CDR3 consists of 16 residues. The germline CDR1 and CDR2 sequences are MGHDK and SYGVNS. CDR3 sequence (DNA): TGTGCCAGCAGTGAAACCACCGGAGGCATCACAGATACGCAGTATTTT. Residues: CASSETTGGITDTQYF.